The present entry profiles one T cell receptor (beta chain) with its context. Its cognate antigen is unknown. The data were obtained in a study of regulatory T cells in long-lasting Graves disease. The study, taken as a whole, reports: Accuracy was possibly reduced by small sample size.

The CDR3 consists of 20 residues. The trim removed 1 base at V and 7 bases at J, leaving 23 bases unmatched. The germline CDR1 and CDR2 sequences are DFQATT and SNEGSKA (reference sequence). Stated time point: newly diagnosed GD, antithyroid drugs for less than 3 months. The TCR library was made from RNA extracted from PBMCs. Arm-PCR of CDR3 regions and iRepertoire HTBI primers were used to build TCR beta libraries. TCRdb used MiXCR to reprocess the multiplex PCR reads, holding one entry per CDR3 protein. In the table there are approximately 350,000 distinct CDR3 sequences, 10% to 15% of which are singletons. This sample was shared with a second study, whose subject was T cells in Graves' hyperthyroidism and ophthalmopathy. This second study says: Carried out on the TCR CDR3, a first-round RT-PCR used the HTBI primer set. Most thyroid clonotypes expanded above 0.001 were also detected in blood.

The rearrangement links TRBV20-1 to TRBJ2-4; 9 bases fit TRBD1. This TCR derives from a woman aged 18-29 years with Graves disease. Material: peripheral blood mononuclear cells (PBMCs), obtained at new diagnosis, from a patient treated with antithyroid drugs. CDR3 amino acids: CSARGPLDQPIRDRANIQYF. The CDR3 coding sequence is TGCAGTGCTAGAGGGCCCCTTGATCAACCCATCCGGGACAGGGCCAACATTCAGTACTTC.